A selection of T cell receptor beta chains follows, all from one sample in a study of blood T cell repertoires in COVID-19. TCRdb's table, derived via immunoSEQ multiplex PCR, lists solely in-frame clones and lacks some. The sample carries some 180,000 clones, 81% recorded once. The specimen sequenced was peripheral blood. Receptors were obtained from a woman at least 80 years old with COVID-19, enrolled during active disease. CDR3s include the opening cysteine and the closing phenylalanine or tryptophan. The order of the fields is D gene, J gene, V gene, clone size, CDR3 DNA, CDR3 protein. The D gene is left open where the match is weak. Clone size is given for some rows only: seen once, a few or many times, or a class if the clone is expanded.

D gene: TRBD2; J gene: TRBJ2-3; V gene: TRBV9; clone size: NA; CDR3 DNA: TGTGCCAGCAGCCTTCAGGCCCTAGCGGGAACCACAGATACGCAGTATTTT; CDR3 protein: CASSLQALAGTTDTQYF
D gene: NA; J gene: TRBJ2-2; V gene: TRBV5-1; clone size: NA; CDR3 DNA: TGCGCCAGCAGCTTGGGGCCTCTTACCGGGAGCACCGGGGAGCTGTTTTTT; CDR3 protein: CASSLGPLTGSTGELFF
D gene: NA; J gene: TRBJ2-7; V gene: TRBV29-1; clone size: NA; CDR3 DNA: TGCAGCGTTGAAGGAACCCCGGGCTACGAGCAGTACTTC; CDR3 protein: CSVEGTPGYEQYF
D gene: TRBD1; J gene: TRBJ2-7; V gene: TRBV10-3; clone size: NA; CDR3 DNA: TGTGCCTCGTGGACAGGGGCATACGAGCAGTACTTC; CDR3 protein: CASWTGAYEQYF
D gene: TRBD2; J gene: TRBJ2-3; V gene: TRBV11-2; clone size: NA; CDR3 DNA: TGTGCCAGCAGCTTAAAGCCAGCGGGAGCCCCCACAGATACGCAGTATTTT; CDR3 protein: CASSLKPAGAPTDTQYF
D gene: NA; J gene: TRBJ2-7; V gene: TRBV5-4; clone size: NA; CDR3 DNA: TGTGCCAGCAGCTCGTTCCGGGGTTCCTCCGAGCAGTACTTC; CDR3 protein: CASSSFRGSSEQYF
D gene: NA; J gene: TRBJ2-3; V gene: TRBV11-2; clone size: NA; CDR3 DNA: TGTGCCAGCAGACGGTGGGGGCGACCAACTACAGATACGCAGTATTTT; CDR3 protein: CASRRWGRPTTDTQYF
D gene: NA; J gene: TRBJ1-1; V gene: TRBV9; clone size: NA; CDR3 DNA: TGTGCCAGCAGCTATACAGGGAACACTGAAGCTTTCTTT; CDR3 protein: CASSYTGNTEAFF
D gene: NA; J gene: TRBJ2-3; V gene: TRBV29-1; clone size: NA; CDR3 DNA: TGCAGCGTTGTAGGCCCAACGAGGGATACGCAGTATTTT; CDR3 protein: CSVVGPTRDTQYF
D gene: NA; J gene: TRBJ2-1; V gene: TRBV9; clone size: NA; CDR3 DNA: TGTGCCAGCAGCGTAACCCCCGGTAATCCTAACGATGAGCAGTTCTTC; CDR3 protein: CASSVTPGNPNDEQFF
D gene: TRBD1; J gene: TRBJ2-2; V gene: TRBV6-5; clone size: once; CDR3 DNA: TGTGCCAGCAGTCGTGGGACAGCTAACACCGGGGAGCTGTTTTTT; CDR3 protein: CASSRGTANTGELFF
D gene: NA; J gene: TRBJ2-6; V gene: TRBV6-5; clone size: NA; CDR3 DNA: TGTGCCAGCAGTTACGACAGTTCTGGGGCCAACGTCCTGACTTTC; CDR3 protein: CASSYDSSGANVLTF
D gene: TRBD2; J gene: TRBJ2-1; V gene: TRBV4-2; clone size: NA; CDR3 DNA: TGTGCCAGCAGCCGGGATAGCGGGACCTACAATGAGCAGTTCTTC; CDR3 protein: CASSRDSGTYNEQFF
D gene: TRBD1; J gene: TRBJ1-2; V gene: TRBV19; clone size: few; CDR3 DNA: TGTGCCAGTAGTATATCCTTATACAGGACAGGGAATGGCTACACCTTC; CDR3 protein: CASSISLYRTGNGYTF
D gene: NA; J gene: TRBJ1-4; V gene: TRBV9; clone size: once; CDR3 DNA: TGTGCCAGCAGCACAAGGTGGGGGCTCAATGAAAAACTGTTTTTT; CDR3 protein: CASSTRWGLNEKLFF
D gene: TRBD2; J gene: TRBJ2-5; V gene: TRBV6-5; clone size: NA; CDR3 DNA: TGTGCCAGCAAGCCCAGCGGGAGTTATGAGACCCAGTACTTC; CDR3 protein: CASKPSGSYETQYF
D gene: NA; J gene: TRBJ2-7; V gene: TRBV24-1; clone size: NA; CDR3 DNA: TGTGCCACCCCCAGAGGGGGGGCGCCCGAGCAGTACTTC; CDR3 protein: CATPRGGAPEQYF
D gene: NA; J gene: TRBJ2-7; V gene: TRBV11-3; clone size: NA; CDR3 DNA: TGTGCCAGCAGTCCTGGACTGGGATACGAGCAGTACTTC; CDR3 protein: CASSPGLGYEQYF
D gene: TRBD1; J gene: TRBJ2-3; V gene: TRBV4-3; clone size: NA; CDR3 DNA: TGCGCCAGCAGCCAAGAAGGTCCCGGGACAGGATTTTACACAGATACGCAGTATTTT; CDR3 protein: CASSQEGPGTGFYTDTQYF
D gene: TRBD1; J gene: TRBJ1-6; V gene: TRBV29-1; clone size: NA; CDR3 DNA: TGCAGCGTTTCAGGGGGTTATAATTCACCCCTCCACTTT; CDR3 protein: CSVSGGYNSPLHF
D gene: TRBD2; J gene: TRBJ2-3; V gene: TRBV27; clone size: NA; CDR3 DNA: TGTGCCAGCAGTCCTACCCCTTATATTAGCGGGAGGCCTGGTGGGCAGTATTTT; CDR3 protein: CASSPTPYISGRPGGQYF
D gene: NA; J gene: TRBJ2-4; V gene: TRBV4-1; clone size: NA; CDR3 DNA: TGCGCCAGCAGCCAATTCGCGGCCGTAGCCAAAAACATTCAGTACTTC; CDR3 protein: CASSQFAAVAKNIQYF
D gene: TRBD1; J gene: TRBJ2-2; V gene: TRBV11-3; clone size: NA; CDR3 DNA: TGTGCCAGCAGCCTCGGGACAGTTCCCACCGGGGAGCTGTTTTTT; CDR3 protein: CASSLGTVPTGELFF
D gene: TRBD1; J gene: TRBJ1-6; V gene: TRBV2; clone size: few; CDR3 DNA: TGTGCCAGCACCGGGACAGGGGATTCACCCCTCCACTTT; CDR3 protein: CASTGTGDSPLHF
D gene: NA; J gene: TRBJ2-7; V gene: TRBV7-2; clone size: NA; CDR3 DNA: TGTGCCAGCAGCACCACAACCGGGACACAATACGAGCAGTACTTC; CDR3 protein: CASSTTTGTQYEQYF
D gene: TRBD2; J gene: TRBJ2-1; V gene: TRBV7-8; clone size: NA; CDR3 DNA: TGTGCCAGCAGCTTAACCAGCGGGGTCTCCTACAATGAGCAGTTCTTC; CDR3 protein: CASSLTSGVSYNEQFF
D gene: NA; J gene: TRBJ1-1; V gene: TRBV7-8; clone size: NA; CDR3 DNA: TGTGCCAGCAGCTCATATATTAGACAGCTGGGTGGGGTTAGGACTGAAGCTTTCTTT; CDR3 protein: CASSSYIRQLGGVRTEAFF
D gene: TRBD1; J gene: TRBJ1-3; V gene: TRBV2; clone size: NA; CDR3 DNA: TGTGCCAGCAATATAGACAGGGGTCGGGGAAACACCATATATTTT; CDR3 protein: CASNIDRGRGNTIYF
D gene: TRBD1; J gene: TRBJ2-3; V gene: TRBV11-2; clone size: NA; CDR3 DNA: TGTGCCAGCAGCTTCTCCGGGACAGGAGGTACAGATACGCAGTATTTT; CDR3 protein: CASSFSGTGGTDTQYF
D gene: TRBD2; J gene: TRBJ2-7; V gene: TRBV6-2/TRBV6-3; clone size: NA; CDR3 DNA: TGTGCCAGCAGCAATAGCGGGAGGACTCCCTACGAGCAGTACTTC; CDR3 protein: CASSNSGRTPYEQYF
D gene: NA; J gene: TRBJ1-6; V gene: TRBV5-1; clone size: NA; CDR3 DNA: TGCGCCAGCTCACCTGAGCAGGGTGACTCACCCCTCCACTTT; CDR3 protein: CASSPEQGDSPLHF
D gene: NA; J gene: TRBJ1-6; V gene: TRBV5-1; clone size: NA; CDR3 DNA: TGCGCCAGCAGCCCAAGACAGAGCTCCTATAATTCACCCCTCCACTTT; CDR3 protein: CASSPRQSSYNSPLHF
D gene: NA; J gene: TRBJ2-1; V gene: TRBV4-3; clone size: NA; CDR3 DNA: TGCGCCAGCAGCCCTCTTACCGCAGGGGAGGGCAATGAGCAGTTCTTC; CDR3 protein: CASSPLTAGEGNEQFF
D gene: NA; J gene: TRBJ2-7; V gene: TRBV5-1; clone size: NA; CDR3 DNA: TGCGCCAGCAGCTACGACAGCCAGGCCTACGAGCAGTACTTC; CDR3 protein: CASSYDSQAYEQYF
D gene: NA; J gene: TRBJ1-3; V gene: TRBV2; clone size: NA; CDR3 DNA: TGTGCCAGCAGTGAACGAGGGGGTTTCACCATATATTTT; CDR3 protein: CASSERGGFTIYF
D gene: NA; J gene: TRBJ1-1; V gene: TRBV3-1/TRBV3-2; clone size: NA; CDR3 DNA: TGTGCCAGCAGCCAAGATTGGGGGGATTCTGAAGCTTTCTTT; CDR3 protein: CASSQDWGDSEAFF
D gene: NA; J gene: TRBJ2-7; V gene: TRBV6-6; clone size: NA; CDR3 DNA: TGTGCCAGCAGACTCAGACAGGAGCACTCCTACGAGCAGTACTTC; CDR3 protein: CASRLRQEHSYEQYF